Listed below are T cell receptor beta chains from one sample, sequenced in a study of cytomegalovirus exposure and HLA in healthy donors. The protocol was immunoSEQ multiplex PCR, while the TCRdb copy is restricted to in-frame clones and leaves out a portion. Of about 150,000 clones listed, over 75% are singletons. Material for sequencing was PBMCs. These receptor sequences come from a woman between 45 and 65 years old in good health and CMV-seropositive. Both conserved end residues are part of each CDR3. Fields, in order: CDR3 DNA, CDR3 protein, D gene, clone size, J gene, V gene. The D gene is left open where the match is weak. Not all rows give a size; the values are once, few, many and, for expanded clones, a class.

CDR3 DNA: TGTGCCAGCAGCCAGATTGGCACAGATACGCAGTATTTT
CDR3 protein: CASSQIGTDTQYF
D gene: NA
clone size: NA
J gene: TRBJ2-3
V gene: TRBV7-9

CDR3 DNA: TGTGCCAGCAGCACCCCGTCAGGCCGAATTAACTATGGCTACACCTTC
CDR3 protein: CASSTPSGRINYGYTF
D gene: NA
clone size: NA
J gene: TRBJ1-2
V gene: TRBV5-4

CDR3 DNA: TGTGCCAGTAGTATAGCGGGGGACCATTACAATGAGCAGTTCTTC
CDR3 protein: CASSIAGDHYNEQFF
D gene: NA
clone size: NA
J gene: TRBJ2-1
V gene: TRBV19

CDR3 DNA: TGTGCCAGCAGTTCAGGACTAGCTTTGACCGGGGAGCTGTTTTTT
CDR3 protein: CASSSGLALTGELFF
D gene: TRBD2
clone size: NA
J gene: TRBJ2-2
V gene: TRBV28

CDR3 DNA: TGTGCCAGCAGCTTAAGTCTAGCGGGGTCGAACATTCAGTACTTC
CDR3 protein: CASSLSLAGSNIQYF
D gene: TRBD2
clone size: NA
J gene: TRBJ2-4
V gene: TRBV7-2

CDR3 DNA: TGTGCCAGCAGCTTGGTTTCCTTCAGGGGCCTCCGTGGCTACACCTTC
CDR3 protein: CASSLVSFRGLRGYTF
D gene: NA
clone size: NA
J gene: TRBJ1-2
V gene: TRBV5-6

CDR3 DNA: TGTGCCAGCAGTTTGCCCGGGACACCTGCAAATCAGCCCCAGCATTTT
CDR3 protein: CASSLPGTPANQPQHF
D gene: NA
clone size: NA
J gene: TRBJ1-5
V gene: TRBV28

CDR3 DNA: TGTGCCAGCTCACCAACTAGCGGGAGGGCCTACGAGCAGTACTTC
CDR3 protein: CASSPTSGRAYEQYF
D gene: TRBD2
clone size: NA
J gene: TRBJ2-7
V gene: TRBV18

CDR3 DNA: TGTTCCAGCAGCTTCTATACTAGCGATCAAGAGACCCAGTACTTC
CDR3 protein: CSSSFYTSDQETQYF
D gene: TRBD2
clone size: NA
J gene: TRBJ2-5
V gene: TRBV7-9

CDR3 DNA: TGTGCCATCAGCCCGGGGGTCGGTGCCAAAAACATTCAGTACTTC
CDR3 protein: CAISPGVGAKNIQYF
D gene: NA
clone size: NA
J gene: TRBJ2-4
V gene: TRBV10-3

CDR3 DNA: TGTGCCAGCAGTTTCCTCCGGACAGGCCGGAGAACTGAAGCTTTCTTT
CDR3 protein: CASSFLRTGRRTEAFF
D gene: TRBD1
clone size: few
J gene: TRBJ1-1
V gene: TRBV28

CDR3 DNA: TGCGCCAGCAGCTTACCCGGGGGTACGGAGACCCAGTACTTC
CDR3 protein: CASSLPGGTETQYF
D gene: NA
clone size: NA
J gene: TRBJ2-5
V gene: TRBV5-1

CDR3 DNA: TGTGCCAGCAGTTACAGCTATTCGAACTATGGCTACACCTTC
CDR3 protein: CASSYSYSNYGYTF
D gene: NA
clone size: NA
J gene: TRBJ1-2
V gene: TRBV27

CDR3 DNA: TGCAGCGCCCACGCAGGCACTGAAGCTTTCTTT
CDR3 protein: CSAHAGTEAFF
D gene: NA
clone size: few
J gene: TRBJ1-1
V gene: TRBV29-1

CDR3 DNA: TGTGCCAGCAGCTTTATTACTAATCGACAGTCCTACGAGCAGTACTTC
CDR3 protein: CASSFITNRQSYEQYF
D gene: NA
clone size: NA
J gene: TRBJ2-7
V gene: TRBV7-9

CDR3 DNA: TGTGCCAGCAGCGACGGGACAGGGGCTAGGCAGTACTTC
CDR3 protein: CASSDGTGARQYF
D gene: TRBD1
clone size: NA
J gene: TRBJ2-7
V gene: TRBV7-6

CDR3 DNA: TGTGCCAGCACGGCACGGACAACGTGGGACTCTGGAAACACCATATATTTT
CDR3 protein: CASTARTTWDSGNTIYF
D gene: NA
clone size: NA
J gene: TRBJ1-3
V gene: TRBV2

CDR3 DNA: TGCAGCGTTGTGACTAGCGGGGGGGTCTTCTCCTACAATGAGCAGTTCTTC
CDR3 protein: CSVVTSGGVFSYNEQFF
D gene: TRBD2
clone size: few
J gene: TRBJ2-1
V gene: TRBV29-1

CDR3 DNA: TGTGCCAGCAGTTACTCGGACAGGGGGGGAAATTCACCCCTCCACTTT
CDR3 protein: CASSYSDRGGNSPLHF
D gene: TRBD1
clone size: NA
J gene: TRBJ1-6
V gene: TRBV6-5

CDR3 DNA: TGTGCCAGCAGCCGAGGACTAGCGGGCCGCCCAGATACGCAGTATTTT
CDR3 protein: CASSRGLAGRPDTQYF
D gene: TRBD2
clone size: NA
J gene: TRBJ2-3
V gene: TRBV5-4

CDR3 DNA: TGCGCCAGCAGCCAAACAGGGGAGAGCAATCAGCCCCAGCATTTT
CDR3 protein: CASSQTGESNQPQHF
D gene: TRBD1
clone size: NA
J gene: TRBJ1-5
V gene: TRBV4-1

CDR3 DNA: TGTGCCGTGGCGAAGGGGGCCGAGCAGTACTTC
CDR3 protein: CAVAKGAEQYF
D gene: TRBD1
clone size: NA
J gene: TRBJ2-7
V gene: TRBV15

CDR3 DNA: TGTGCCAGCAGTTTTTCTCGACTAGCGGACGGTGCGGGTGAGCAGTTCTTC
CDR3 protein: CASSFSRLADGAGEQFF
D gene: TRBD2
clone size: few
J gene: TRBJ2-1
V gene: TRBV28

CDR3 DNA: TGCAGCGTTGAGATTCGGCCGTCAGGAGGGGAGCTGTTTTTT
CDR3 protein: CSVEIRPSGGELFF
D gene: NA
clone size: NA
J gene: TRBJ2-2
V gene: TRBV29-1

CDR3 DNA: TGTTCCAGCAGCCCGGACATTTATGGCTACACCTTC
CDR3 protein: CSSSPDIYGYTF
D gene: NA
clone size: NA
J gene: TRBJ1-2
V gene: TRBV7-9

CDR3 DNA: TGCGCCAGCAGCCAAGATCGTACAGCGGGGGAGCAGTACTTC
CDR3 protein: CASSQDRTAGEQYF
D gene: TRBD2
clone size: once
J gene: TRBJ2-7
V gene: TRBV4-3

CDR3 DNA: TGTGCCTGGAGTATAAGCGGTGGGGGGATATACGAGCAGTACTTC
CDR3 protein: CAWSISGGGIYEQYF
D gene: NA
clone size: NA
J gene: TRBJ2-7
V gene: TRBV30

CDR3 DNA: TGTGCCAGCAGTGAACTTCCGGGCCAGGGCACCTTC
CDR3 protein: CASSELPGQGTF
D gene: NA
clone size: once
J gene: TRBJ1-2
V gene: TRBV2

CDR3 DNA: TGTGCCAGCAGATCCGGGACAGGGATTAACTACGAGCAGTACTTC
CDR3 protein: CASRSGTGINYEQYF
D gene: TRBD1
clone size: NA
J gene: TRBJ2-7
V gene: TRBV11-2

CDR3 DNA: TGTGCCAGCAGCTACGGGGGGTCCTACAATGAGCAGTTCTTC
CDR3 protein: CASSYGGSYNEQFF
D gene: TRBD2
clone size: NA
J gene: TRBJ2-1
V gene: TRBV7-2

CDR3 DNA: TGCGCCAGCAGCCAGGATCTAGCGGGGGGGGCAGATACGCAGTATTTT
CDR3 protein: CASSQDLAGGADTQYF
D gene: TRBD2
clone size: NA
J gene: TRBJ2-3
V gene: TRBV4-3

CDR3 DNA: TGTGCCAGCACCTGGGGACAGGGGGCGCCGACTGGCTACACCTTC
CDR3 protein: CASTWGQGAPTGYTF
D gene: TRBD1
clone size: NA
J gene: TRBJ1-2
V gene: TRBV6-6

CDR3 DNA: TGTGCCAGCAGTTACTTGGCAGGGTTGGTCGAGCAGTACTTC
CDR3 protein: CASSYLAGLVEQYF
D gene: NA
clone size: NA
J gene: TRBJ2-7
V gene: TRBV6-6

CDR3 DNA: TGTGCCAGCAGTTTTACAGGGGCCGAAGAGACCCAGTACTTC
CDR3 protein: CASSFTGAEETQYF
D gene: TRBD1
clone size: NA
J gene: TRBJ2-5
V gene: TRBV2

CDR3 DNA: TGTGCCAGCAAGATGACTCACCTGTCCTACGAGCAGTACTTC
CDR3 protein: CASKMTHLSYEQYF
D gene: NA
clone size: once
J gene: TRBJ2-7
V gene: TRBV11-3

CDR3 DNA: TGTGCCAGCAGCTTGGTCACAGGGGAGAAGGGTGAAGCTTTCTTT
CDR3 protein: CASSLVTGEKGEAFF
D gene: TRBD1
clone size: NA
J gene: TRBJ1-1
V gene: TRBV5-6

CDR3 DNA: TGTGCCAGCAGTAGGGGGAGTGGCGGGGAGCTGTTTTTT
CDR3 protein: CASSRGSGGELFF
D gene: NA
clone size: NA
J gene: TRBJ2-2
V gene: TRBV9

CDR3 DNA: TGTGCCAGCCGGCTAGCGGGCACAGATACGCAGTATTTT
CDR3 protein: CASRLAGTDTQYF
D gene: TRBD2
clone size: few
J gene: TRBJ2-3
V gene: TRBV19

CDR3 DNA: TGTGCCAGCAGCATTAGAACCAGGAATGAGCAGTTCTTC
CDR3 protein: CASSIRTRNEQFF
D gene: NA
clone size: few
J gene: TRBJ2-1
V gene: TRBV7-2

CDR3 DNA: TGTGCCAGCAGCTTAATATTTGGGACAGAGAACACTGAAGCTTTCTTT
CDR3 protein: CASSLIFGTENTEAFF
D gene: TRBD1
clone size: NA
J gene: TRBJ1-1
V gene: TRBV11-1

CDR3 DNA: TGTGCCAGCAGGGACACTAGCGGGGGGTACGAGCAGTACTTC
CDR3 protein: CASRDTSGGYEQYF
D gene: TRBD2
clone size: NA
J gene: TRBJ2-7
V gene: TRBV2